The T cell receptor beta chain under discussion was sequenced for a study of cytomegalovirus exposure and HLA in healthy donors. On this clone: The antigen is undetermined.

The junction had 6 bases not matched to a gene; V was cut back by 6 bases and J by 1 base. The CDR3 totals 15 residues. Germline V gene sequence: CDR1 LNHNV, CDR2 YYDKDF (reference sequence). The PCR was carried out with 60 Vbeta primers and 13 Jbeta primers. Method: immunoSEQ multiplex PCR; TCRdb's copy keeps in-frame clones and lacks some. The sample lists around 80,000 clones; over 70% were seen once. General study findings and limits: TCR beta V- and J-gene trimming was later associated with a missense DCLRE1C variant. Analysis performed later showed TCR beta chains linked to HLA being more clonally expanded than equally common others.

Sampled while nominally healthy, donors likely had unrecorded immune exposures. Sequences were obtained from PBMCs. The V and J genes are TRBV15 and TRBJ2-3; 8 bases map to TRBD2. This receptor was obtained from a man aged 40-49 years in good health and CMV-seropositive. This chain's CDR3 is CATRASGGGTDTQYF. For the CDR3, the DNA is TGTGCCACCAGGGCGAGCGGGGGAGGCACAGATACGCAGTATTTT.